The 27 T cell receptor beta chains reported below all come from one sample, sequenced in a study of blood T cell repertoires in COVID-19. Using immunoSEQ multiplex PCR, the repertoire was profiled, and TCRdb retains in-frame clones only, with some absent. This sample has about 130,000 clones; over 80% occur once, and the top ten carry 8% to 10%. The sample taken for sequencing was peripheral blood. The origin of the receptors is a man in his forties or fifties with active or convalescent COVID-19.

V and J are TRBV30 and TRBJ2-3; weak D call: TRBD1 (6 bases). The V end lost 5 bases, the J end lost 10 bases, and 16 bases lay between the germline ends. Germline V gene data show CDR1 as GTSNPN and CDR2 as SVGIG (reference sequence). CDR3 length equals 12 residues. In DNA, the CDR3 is TGTGCCTGGGACACAGGGCGTCAGTCGCAGTATTTT. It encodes CAWDTGRQSQYF.

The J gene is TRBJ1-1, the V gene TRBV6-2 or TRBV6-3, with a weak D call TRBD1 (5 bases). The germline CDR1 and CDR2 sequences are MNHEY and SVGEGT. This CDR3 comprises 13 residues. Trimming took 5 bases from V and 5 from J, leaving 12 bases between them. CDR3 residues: CASSLQGRTEAFF. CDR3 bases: TGTGCCAGCAGTCTCCAGGGCAGAACTGAAGCTTTCTTT.

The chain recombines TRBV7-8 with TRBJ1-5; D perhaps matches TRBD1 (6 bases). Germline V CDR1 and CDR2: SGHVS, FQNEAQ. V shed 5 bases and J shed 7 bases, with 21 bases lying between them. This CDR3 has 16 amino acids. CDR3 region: CASSPFDRTAGQPQHF. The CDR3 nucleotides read TGTGCCAGCAGCCCCTTCGACAGGACGGCCGGGCAGCCCCAGCATTTT.

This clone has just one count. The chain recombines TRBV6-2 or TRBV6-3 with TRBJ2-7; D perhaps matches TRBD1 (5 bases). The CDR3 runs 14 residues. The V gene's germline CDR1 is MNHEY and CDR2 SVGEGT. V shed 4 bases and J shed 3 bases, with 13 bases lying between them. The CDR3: CASSFPGQDYEQYF. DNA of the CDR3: TGTGCCAGCAGTTTCCCCGGACAAGACTACGAGCAGTACTTC.

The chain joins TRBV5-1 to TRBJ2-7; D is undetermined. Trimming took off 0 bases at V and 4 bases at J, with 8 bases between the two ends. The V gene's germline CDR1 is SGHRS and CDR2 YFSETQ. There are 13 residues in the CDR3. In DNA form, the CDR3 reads TGCGCCAGCAGCTTGGACCCTAAGTACGAGCAGTACTTC. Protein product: CASSLDPKYEQYF.

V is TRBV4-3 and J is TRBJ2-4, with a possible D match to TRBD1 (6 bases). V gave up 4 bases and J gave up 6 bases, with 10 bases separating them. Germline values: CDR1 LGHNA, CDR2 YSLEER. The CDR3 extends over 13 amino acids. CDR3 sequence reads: CASSPEQGNIQYF. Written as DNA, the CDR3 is TGCGCCAGCAGCCCGGAACAGGGAAACATTCAGTACTTC.

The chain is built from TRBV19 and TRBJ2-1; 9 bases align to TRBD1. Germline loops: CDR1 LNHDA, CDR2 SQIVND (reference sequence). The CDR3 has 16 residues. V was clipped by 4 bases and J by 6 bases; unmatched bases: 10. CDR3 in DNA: TGTGCCAGTAGTACGGACAGGGGCATCTCGCTCAATGAGCAGTTCTTC. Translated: CASSTDRGISLNEQFF.

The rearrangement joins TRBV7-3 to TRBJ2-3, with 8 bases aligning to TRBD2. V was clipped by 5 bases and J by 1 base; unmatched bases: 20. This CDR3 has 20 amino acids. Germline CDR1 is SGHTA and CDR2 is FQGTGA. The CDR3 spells CASSPQARGGLGMGTDTQYF. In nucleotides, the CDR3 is TGTGCCAGCAGCCCTCAGGCCCGCGGGGGGCTGGGTATGGGCACAGATACGCAGTATTTT.

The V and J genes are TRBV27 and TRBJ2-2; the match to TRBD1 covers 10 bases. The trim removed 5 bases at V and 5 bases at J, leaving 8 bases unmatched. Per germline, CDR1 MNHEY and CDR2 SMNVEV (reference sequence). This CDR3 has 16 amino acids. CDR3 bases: TGTGCCAGCAGTCCCCAGACAGGGGGCAGGACCGGGGAGCTGTTTTTT. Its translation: CASSPQTGGRTGELFF.

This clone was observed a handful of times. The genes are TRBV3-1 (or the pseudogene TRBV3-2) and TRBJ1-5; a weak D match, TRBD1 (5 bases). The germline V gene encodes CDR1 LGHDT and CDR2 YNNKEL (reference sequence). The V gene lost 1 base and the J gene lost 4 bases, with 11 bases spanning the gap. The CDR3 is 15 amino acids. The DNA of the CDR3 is TGTGCCAGCAGCCAAGGCGGGGCGATGAATCAGCCCCAGCATTTT. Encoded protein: CASSQGGAMNQPQHF.

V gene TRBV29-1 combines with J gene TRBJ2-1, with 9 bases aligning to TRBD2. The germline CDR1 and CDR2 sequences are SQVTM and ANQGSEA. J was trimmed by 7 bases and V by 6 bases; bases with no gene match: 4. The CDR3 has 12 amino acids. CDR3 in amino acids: CSVASGENEQFF. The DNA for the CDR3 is TGCAGCGTGGCTAGCGGGGAGAATGAGCAGTTCTTC.

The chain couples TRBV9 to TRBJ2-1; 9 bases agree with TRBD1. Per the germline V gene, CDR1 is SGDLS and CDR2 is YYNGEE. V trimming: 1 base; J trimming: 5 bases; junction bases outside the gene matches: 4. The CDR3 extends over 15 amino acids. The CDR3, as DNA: TGTGCCAGCAGCGTAAAGACAGGGGGGAACAATGAGCAGTTCTTC. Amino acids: CASSVKTGGNNEQFF. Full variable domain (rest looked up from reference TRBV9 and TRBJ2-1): DSGVTQTPKHLITATGQRVTLRCSPRSGDLSVYWYQQSLDQGLQFLIQYYNGEERAKGNILERFSAQQFPDLHSELNLSSLELGDSALYFCASSVKTGGNNEQFFGPGTRLTVL.

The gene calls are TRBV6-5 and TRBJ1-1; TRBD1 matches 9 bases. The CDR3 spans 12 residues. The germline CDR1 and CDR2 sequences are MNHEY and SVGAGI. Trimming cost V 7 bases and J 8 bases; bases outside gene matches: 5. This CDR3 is CASNPGTGEAFF. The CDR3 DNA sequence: TGTGCCAGCAACCCCGGGACAGGGGAAGCTTTCTTT.

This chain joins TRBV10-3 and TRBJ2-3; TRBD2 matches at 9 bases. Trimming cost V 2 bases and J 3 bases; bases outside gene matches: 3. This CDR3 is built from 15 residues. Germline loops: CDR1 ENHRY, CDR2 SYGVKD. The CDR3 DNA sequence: TGTGCCATCAGTGAGGGGCGGGGGGGTACAGATACGCAGTATTTT. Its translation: CAISEGRGGTDTQYF.

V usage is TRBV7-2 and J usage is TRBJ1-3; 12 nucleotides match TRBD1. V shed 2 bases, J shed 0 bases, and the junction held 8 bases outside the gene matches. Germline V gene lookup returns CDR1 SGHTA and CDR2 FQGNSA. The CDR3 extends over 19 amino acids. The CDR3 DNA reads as TGTGCCAGCAGCTTACGTTCGGGACAGGGGGCTTTCTCTGGAAACACCATATATTTT. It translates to CASSLRSGQGAFSGNTIYF.

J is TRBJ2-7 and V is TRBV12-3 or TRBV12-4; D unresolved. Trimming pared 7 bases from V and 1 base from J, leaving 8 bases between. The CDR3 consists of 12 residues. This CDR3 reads CASTGDSYEQYF. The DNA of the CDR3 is TGTGCCAGCACCGGAGATTCCTACGAGCAGTACTTC.

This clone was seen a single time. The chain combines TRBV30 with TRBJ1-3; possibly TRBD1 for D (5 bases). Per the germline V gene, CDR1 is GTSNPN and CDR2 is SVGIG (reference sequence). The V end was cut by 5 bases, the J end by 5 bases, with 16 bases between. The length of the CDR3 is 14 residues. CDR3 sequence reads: CAWGDPSGRNTIYF. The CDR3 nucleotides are TGTGCCTGGGGGGACCCCTCCGGGAGAAACACCATATATTTT.

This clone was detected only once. CDR3 loop: CASSEQGGNTEAFF. The CDR3 coding sequence is TGTGCCAGTAGTGAACAGGGGGGGAACACTGAAGCTTTCTTT. The chain couples TRBV19 to TRBJ1-1; 8 positions match TRBD1. Germline values: CDR1 LNHDA, CDR2 SQIVND (reference sequence). This CDR3 has 14 amino acids. V shed 5 bases, J shed 1 base, and the junction held 3 bases outside the gene matches.

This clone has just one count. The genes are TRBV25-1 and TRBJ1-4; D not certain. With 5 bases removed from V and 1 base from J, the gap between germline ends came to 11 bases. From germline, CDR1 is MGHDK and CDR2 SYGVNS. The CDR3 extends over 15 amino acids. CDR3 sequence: CASSLSSLTNEKLFF. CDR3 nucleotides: TGTGCCAGCAGTTTGTCGTCCTTAACTAATGAAAAACTGTTTTTT. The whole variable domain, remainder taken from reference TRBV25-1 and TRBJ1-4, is EADIYQTPRYLVIGTGKKITLECSQTMGHDKMYWYQQDPGMELHLIHYSYGVNSTEKGDLSSESTVSRIRTEHFPLTLESARPSHTSQYLCASSLSSLTNEKLFFGSGTQLSVL.

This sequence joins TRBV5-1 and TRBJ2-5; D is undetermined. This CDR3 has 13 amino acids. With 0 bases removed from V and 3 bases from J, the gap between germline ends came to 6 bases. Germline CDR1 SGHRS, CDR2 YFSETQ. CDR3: CASSLADKETQYF. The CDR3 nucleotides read TGCGCCAGCAGCTTGGCAGATAAAGAGACCCAGTACTTC.

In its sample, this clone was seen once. CDR3 DNA sequence: TGCGCCAGCAGGCGGCAGGGGTTCGACGAGCAGTACTTC. As protein: CASRRQGFDEQYF. The chain recombines TRBV5-1 with TRBJ2-7; maybe TRBD1 (6 bases). The CDR3 is 13 amino acids. Between the trimmed V and J ends, which lost 5 bases and 5 bases, there was a span of 14 bases. Germline CDR1 reads SGHRS; CDR2 reads YFSETQ.

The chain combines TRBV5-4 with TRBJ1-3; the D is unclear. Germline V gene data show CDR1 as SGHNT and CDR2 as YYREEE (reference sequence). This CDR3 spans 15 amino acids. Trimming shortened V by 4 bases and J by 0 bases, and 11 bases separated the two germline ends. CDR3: CASSQNGYSGNTIYF. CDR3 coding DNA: TGTGCCAGCAGCCAAAACGGGTACTCTGGAAACACCATATATTTT.

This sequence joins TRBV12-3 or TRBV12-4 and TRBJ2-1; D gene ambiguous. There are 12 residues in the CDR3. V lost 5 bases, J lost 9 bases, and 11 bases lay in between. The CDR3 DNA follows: TGTGCCAGCAGTCTTACCTTCAGTGAGCAGTTCTTC. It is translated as CASSLTFSEQFF.

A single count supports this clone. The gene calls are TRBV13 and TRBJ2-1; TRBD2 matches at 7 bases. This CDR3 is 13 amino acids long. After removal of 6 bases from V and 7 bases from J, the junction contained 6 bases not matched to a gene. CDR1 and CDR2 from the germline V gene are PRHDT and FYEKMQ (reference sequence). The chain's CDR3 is CASSTGTKNEQFF. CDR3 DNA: TGTGCCAGCAGTACCGGGACTAAAAATGAGCAGTTCTTC.

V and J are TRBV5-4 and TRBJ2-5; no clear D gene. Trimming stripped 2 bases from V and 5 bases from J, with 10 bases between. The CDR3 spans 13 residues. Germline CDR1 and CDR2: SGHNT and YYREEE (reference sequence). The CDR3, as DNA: TGTGCCAGCAGCTTCCCCGACGGGGAGACCCAGTACTTC. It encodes CASSFPDGETQYF. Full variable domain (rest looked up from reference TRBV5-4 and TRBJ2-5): ETGVTQSPTHLIKTRGQQVTLRCSSQSGHNTVSWYQQALGQGPQFIFQYYREEENGRGNFPPRFSGLQFPNYSSELNVNALELDDSALYLCASSFPDGETQYFGPGTRLLVL.

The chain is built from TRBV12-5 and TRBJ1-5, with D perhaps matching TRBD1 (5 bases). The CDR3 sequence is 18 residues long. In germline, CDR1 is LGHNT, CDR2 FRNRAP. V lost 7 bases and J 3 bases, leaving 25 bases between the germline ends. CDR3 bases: TGTGCTAGTGCGCCCTCCCAGCTTGGGGCGCAGGTCAATCAGCCCCAGCATTTT. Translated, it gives CASAPSQLGAQVNQPQHF.

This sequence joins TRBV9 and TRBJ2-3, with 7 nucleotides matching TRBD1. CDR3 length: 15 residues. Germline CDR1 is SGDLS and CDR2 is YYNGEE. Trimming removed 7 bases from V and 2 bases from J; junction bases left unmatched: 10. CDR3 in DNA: TGTGCCAGCTCCTCAGGGGGACGGTCCACAGATACGCAGTATTTT. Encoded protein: CASSSGGRSTDTQYF.